These 10 T cell receptor beta chains were sequenced from one sample in a study of CD8 T cells in ankylosing spondylitis. Findings and limits, study-wide: What seemed typical of ankylosing spondylitis blood was a TCR beta motif built from about 8 highly homologous variants.

MiXCR, run by TCRdb on the 5' RACE reads, gives a single entry per CDR3 protein. The sample records about 500,000 distinct CDR3 sequences, roughly 5% being singletons. No antigen is known for these receptors. Input material: blood, either unsorted or a sorted T cell fraction (not recorded which). The origin of the receptors is a male donor with ankylosing spondylitis.

This clonotype was observed a few times. The genes are TRBV7-9 and TRBJ1-1, with D tentatively TRBD1 (5 bases). Trimming pared 5 bases from V and 1 base from J, leaving 20 bases between. The CDR3 has 17 residues. CDR1 and CDR2 from the germline V gene are SEHNR and FQNEAQ (reference sequence). CDR3 in amino acids: CASSRGTDGFWNTEAFF. DNA for the CDR3: TGTGCCAGCAGCCGTGGGACCGACGGATTTTGGAACACTGAAGCTTTCTTT.

Many counts were recorded for this clonotype. The chain couples TRBV4-3 to TRBJ2-3; TRBD2 might be the D (5 bases). The germline V and J ends were trimmed by 3 bases and 4 bases, with 14 bases remaining between them. CDR1 and CDR2 (germline): LGHNA, YSLEER. The CDR3 contains 15 residues. CDR3 DNA: TGCGCCAGCAGCCACCTTGGGTCGAGGGCAGATACGCAGTATTTT. Translated, it gives CASSHLGSRADTQYF.

This clonotype was picked up many times. The chain recombines TRBV27 with TRBJ1-5; a possible D gene is TRBD1 (6 bases). Germline CDR1 and CDR2: MNHEY and SMNVEV (reference sequence). V was pared by 5 bases and J by 0 bases, with 11 bases between. The CDR3 runs 15 residues. CDR3: CASSKQGYSNQPQHF. The CDR3 bases are TGTGCCAGCAGTAAACAGGGCTATAGCAATCAGCCCCAGCATTTT.

This clonotype was seen at least ten times. The chain links TRBV6-2 or TRBV6-3 to TRBJ1-5; perhaps TRBD1 as D (6 bases). This CDR3 is built from 14 residues. Trimming cost V 5 bases and J 4 bases, with 12 bases left between them. The germline V gene encodes CDR1 MNHEY and CDR2 SVGEGT. CDR3 amino acids: CASSPRTVNQPQHF. The CDR3 nucleotides are TGTGCCAGCAGTCCCCGGACAGTTAATCAGCCCCAGCATTTT.

This clonotype was counted at least ten times. The chain recombines TRBV7-9 with TRBJ2-3; a weak D match, TRBD2 (5 bases). The length of the CDR3 is 14 residues. Germline V gene lookup returns CDR1 SEHNR and CDR2 FQNEAQ (reference sequence). The V end was cut by 1 base, the J end by 4 bases, with 9 bases between. The CDR3 spells CASSLGGVSDTQYF. The CDR3, as DNA: TGTGCCAGCAGCTTAGGGGGAGTTTCAGATACGCAGTATTTT.

The table lists this clonotype with many counts. The chain employs TRBV4-3 and TRBJ2-2; perhaps TRBD2 as D (5 bases). Germline CDR1 and CDR2: LGHNA and YSLEER. The CDR3 consists of 14 residues. V was pared by 7 bases and J by 1 base, with 10 bases between. The CDR3 region is CASNRGQNTGELFF. The CDR3 DNA reads as TGCGCCAGCAACCGAGGGCAGAACACCGGGGAGCTGTTTTTT.

This clonotype showed up just a few times. The rearrangement joins TRBV3-1 to TRBJ1-1; perhaps TRBD1 as D (5 bases). V was shortened by 3 bases and J by 5 bases, with 13 bases between the two germline ends. The germline CDR1 and CDR2 sequences are LGHDT and YNNKEL (reference sequence). The CDR3 spans 14 residues. The CDR3 sequence: CASSHDRWGTEAFF. The CDR3, as DNA: TGTGCCAGCAGCCACGACAGATGGGGGACTGAAGCTTTCTTT.

This clonotype was detected ten times or more. The chain carries TRBV20-1 and TRBJ1-1; 7 nucleotides agree with TRBD1. The CDR3 length is 13 residues. V shed 8 bases and J 3 bases; nucleotides not matched to a gene: 9. Germline assignment: CDR1 DFQATT and CDR2 SNEGSKA (reference sequence). The CDR3 DNA is TGCAGTCCACTGCAGGGGGGGGACACTGAAGCTTTCTTT. This sequence encodes CSPLQGGDTEAFF.

There are many counts of this clonotype. V gene TRBV6-1 combines with J gene TRBJ1-2; TRBD1 matches at 7 bases. V was clipped by 5 bases and J by 7 bases; unmatched bases: 7. The germline V gene encodes CDR1 MNHNS and CDR2 SASEGT. The CDR3 has 13 residues. CDR3 nucleotides: TGTGCCAGCAGTCCCGACAGGGTTGGTGGCTACACCTTC. It specifies CASSPDRVGGYTF.

This clonotype was detected many times. One end of the junction varies from germline; a read error may be responsible. The V gene is TRBV7-8, the J gene TRBJ1-5, with D unclear. The germline V gene has CDR1 SGHVS and CDR2 FQNEAQ. The length of the CDR3 is 13 residues. Here the CDR3 DNA reads TGTGCCAGCAGCTTAGATAAGGATCAGTCCCAGCATTTT. Its protein is CASSLDKDQSQHF.